What follows describes a single T cell receptor (beta chain). Its antigen is not yet known. No quality values exist for individual bases; no much larger clone is one base distant. The CDR3 starts with the cysteine, ends with the phenylalanine, and has 13 residues. Of all the DNA, just the CDR3 is kept, 39 bases in frame from base 1. CDR1 and CDR2 (DFQATT, SNEGSKA) derive from the germline V gene (reference sequence). V is pared back by 2 bases and J by 12 bases, with 17 bases lying between the germline termini. These data originate in a study of CD8 T cells in ankylosing spondylitis (dated by TCRdb to 2016 to 2017). Background on the whole study: The study profiled T cell receptor beta repertoires in healthy donors and ankylosing spondylitis patients to find disease-linked TCR variants. The full study cohort comprised 20 to 25 ankylosing spondylitis patients and approximately 100 healthy donors. Samples of peripheral blood were taken, and for ankylosing spondylitis patients, synovial fluid was collected as well. Results the study describes overall, beyond this receptor: A TCR beta motif made up of several highly homologous amino acid variants appeared to be characteristic of blood from ankylosing spondylitis patients. In peripheral blood, the disease-linked clones were found at relatively low frequencies and had a CD8+ phenotype. The disease-linked clones were reported as significantly enriched in matched synovial fluid samples from ankylosing spondylitis patients. Some of the motif variants had been reported before in the synovial fluid and blood of reactive arthritis patients, a finding that suggests common disease-initiation mechanisms.

The sequencer was an Illumina HiSeq 2500. Quantitative 5'-RACE with molecular barcodes was used to prepare TCR beta libraries. As for how the authors treated the data: A new computational method, built on a probabilistic model of VDJ rearrangement, was used to identify disease-linked TCR variants. TCRdb reanalyzed the raw reads on its own, using fastp at Q25 for trimming and MiXCR for clone calling, and kept in-frame beta chains. Records with the same CDR3 protein are collapsed into one entry carrying the most frequent genes and DNA. Clone size and V and J calls follow TCRdb, not the original study. The sample table shows just under 550,000 distinct CDR3 sequences, and roughly 13% are seen once. The ten largest clones represent 6.8% of the sample.

This receptor was obtained from a male donor with ankylosing spondylitis. The sequenced material came from blood, either unsorted or a sorted T cell fraction (not recorded which). The V gene is TRBV20-1 and the J gene is TRBJ2-1, with the D gene call left open. The DNA is as follows: TGCAGTGCTAGAACCGACCTAAAGAATCGGCAGTTCTTC. It codes for CSARTDLKNRQFF.